This T cell receptor (beta chain) was sequenced in a study of memory CD4+ T cells and cytomegalovirus serostatus. Study in general: This sample comes from healthy Belgian adults, fewer than 10 CMV seropositive, about 23 seronegative.

Whole-study findings and limits: The CMV-associated TCR signature appears largely within the CD4+ memory repertoire. CMV serostatus prediction reached median AUC approximately 0.96, or 0.89 with US-trained model.

Comments on this clone: The antigen remains unidentified.

The junction had 7 bases not matched to a gene; V was cut back by 5 bases and J by 5 bases. Per the germline V gene, CDR1 is MNHEY and CDR2 is SVGAGI. CDR3 length: 15 residues. Per the original methods: After removing out-of-frame reads, 2 million to 2.5 million distinct TCRbeta sequences remained. The data were produced by immunoSEQ multiplex PCR, yet TCRdb's version contains in-frame clones alone and is incomplete. The V and J calls and clone size were taken over from that table, and D and trimming were inferred from the DNA. The data hold about 27,000 clones, with about 81% observed a single time. The sort gate was single viable CD3+CD4+CD8-CD45RO+ cells for memory CD4+ T cells.

The receptor was isolated from an adult in good health and CMV-seronegative. The sample taken for sequencing was memory CD4+ T cells from blood. V gene TRBV6-5 combines with J gene TRBJ2-1, with TRBD2 identical over 9 bases. The CDR3 nucleotides read TGTGCCAGCAGTCGTAGCGGGGGCCCCCACAATGAGCAGTTCTTC. Encoded protein: CASSRSGGPHNEQFF.